These T cell receptor beta chains were read from a single sample in a study of blood T cell repertoires in COVID-19. Assay: immunoSEQ multiplex PCR; the TCRdb copy retains only in-frame clones and omits some. The profile shows 280,000 or so clones, about four fifths of them singletons. Sequencing was done on a sample of peripheral blood. These receptors were taken from a woman aged 45-65 years who had recovered from COVID-19. CDR3s include the opening cysteine and the closing phenylalanine or tryptophan. D genes are given only for firm matches. Size is omitted from some rows. Given values are once, few, many or a class for expanded clones.

TRBD1	TRBJ2-7	TRBV6-1	NA	CASSEALLTGDRTYEQYF	TGTGCCAGCAGTGAAGCCTTATTAACAGGGGACAGAACCTACGAGCAGTACTTC
NA	TRBJ2-2	TRBV6-6	NA	CASSPTVGELRIGELFF	TGTGCCAGCAGTCCTACCGTAGGGGAATTGAGGATCGGGGAGCTGTTTTTT
TRBD1	TRBJ2-7	TRBV19	NA	CASSTSGGEQYF	TGTGCCAGTAGTACTTCAGGGGGCGAGCAGTACTTC
NA	TRBJ2-7	TRBV28	NA	CASKNQGQIPYEQYF	TGTGCCAGCAAGAATCAGGGACAAATCCCCTACGAGCAGTACTTC
TRBD2	TRBJ2-7	TRBV4-3	NA	CASSQDPSGAYEQYF	TGCGCCAGCAGCCAAGACCCTAGCGGAGCCTACGAGCAGTACTTC
NA	TRBJ2-7	TRBV27	NA	CASTRGGAGEQYF	TGTGCCAGCACCCGAGGGGGGGCTGGGGAGCAGTACTTC
NA	TRBJ1-4	TRBV4-1	NA	CASSQDSRGGIRATNEKLFF	TGCGCCAGCAGCCAAGATTCACGAGGTGGTATCCGTGCAACTAATGAAAAACTGTTTTTT
TRBD1	TRBJ2-7	TRBV7-2	NA	CASSLVWQGAGEQYF	TGTGCCAGCAGCTTAGTGTGGCAGGGGGCAGGCGAGCAGTACTTC
TRBD1	TRBJ2-1	TRBV19	NA	CASKETGIYNEQFF	TGTGCCAGTAAAGAGACAGGGATCTACAATGAGCAGTTCTTC
TRBD1	TRBJ2-7	TRBV19	NA	CASSQLGGTGPYEQYF	TGTGCCAGTAGCCAACTCGGGGGGACAGGGCCGTACGAGCAGTACTTC
NA	TRBJ2-7	TRBV5-1	NA	CASSLEAHSYEQYF	TGCGCCAGCAGCTTGGAAGCGCACTCCTACGAGCAGTACTTC
NA	TRBJ2-2	TRBV19	NA	CASGGGYTGELFF	TGTGCCTCTGGTGGAGGGTACACCGGGGAGCTGTTTTTT
TRBD1	TRBJ1-2	TRBV5-1	NA	CASTRTGPEDGYTF	TGCGCCAGCACTCGGACAGGCCCCGAGGATGGCTACACCTTC
TRBD1	TRBJ1-6	TRBV4-1	few	CASSPPSDRDYNSPLHF	TGCGCCAGCAGCCCACCTTCGGACAGGGATTATAATTCACCCCTCCACTTT
NA	TRBJ1-2	TRBV5-4	NA	CASSSYGGARGYTF	TGTGCCAGCAGCTCGTATGGAGGGGCGAGAGGCTACACCTTC
TRBD2	TRBJ2-3	TRBV6-2/TRBV6-3	NA	CASSYGLADTYTQYF	TGTGCCAGCAGTTACGGGCTAGCGGACACATATACGCAGTATTTT
NA	TRBJ2-1	TRBV11-3	NA	CASSLGGSYEQFF	TGTGCCAGCAGCTTAGGAGGGAGCTATGAGCAGTTCTTC
NA	TRBJ1-1	TRBV28	NA	CASSLLENRAHTEAFF	TGTGCCAGCAGTTTATTGGAAAACAGGGCGCACACTGAAGCTTTCTTT
TRBD1	TRBJ1-2	TRBV28	few	CASRDRVRGYTF	TGTGCCAGCCGAGACAGGGTACGTGGCTACACCTTC
TRBD2	TRBJ2-3	TRBV9	NA	CASGGGRVADTQYF	TGTGCCAGCGGGGGCGGGAGGGTGGCAGATACGCAGTATTTT
TRBD2	TRBJ2-3	TRBV4-2	NA	CASSLRTGGATDTQYF	TGTGCCAGCAGCCTCCGGACCGGGGGGGCGACAGATACGCAGTATTTT
NA	TRBJ2-7	TRBV19	NA	CASQQGYEQYF	TGTGCCAGTCAACAGGGTTACGAGCAGTACTTC
TRBD1	TRBJ2-1	TRBV11-2	NA	CASSFRQGVNNEQFF	TGTGCCAGCAGCTTTAGACAGGGGGTTAACAATGAGCAGTTCTTC
NA	TRBJ2-2	TRBV3-1/TRBV3-2	once	CASSQEDSNTGELFF	TGTGCCAGCAGCCAAGAGGACTCAAACACCGGGGAGCTGTTTTTT
NA	TRBJ2-7	TRBV9	NA	CASSRGATTYEQYF	TGTGCCAGCAGCCGCGGCGCAACCACCTACGAGCAGTACTTC
NA	TRBJ1-2	TRBV28	NA	CASSPSNYGYTF	TGTGCCAGCAGCCCAAGCAACTATGGCTACACCTTC
NA	TRBJ2-2	TRBV6-6	NA	CASSYSRATTGELFF	TGTGCCAGCAGTTACTCCAGGGCAACCACCGGGGAGCTGTTTTTT
TRBD2	TRBJ2-7	TRBV19	NA	CASSTSGSSYEQYF	TGTGCCAGTAGTACTAGCGGGAGTAGCTACGAGCAGTACTTC
TRBD2	TRBJ2-7	TRBV30	few	CAWSVMTSGGTAREQYF	TGTGCCTGGAGTGTAATGACTAGCGGGGGTACAGCTCGCGAGCAGTACTTC
TRBD1	TRBJ2-1	TRBV7-2	NA	CASSKQGAQRHEQFF	TGTGCCAGCAGCAAACAGGGGGCGCAGCGGCATGAGCAGTTCTTC
TRBD2	TRBJ2-3	TRBV4-3	NA	CASSQGSGGGTDTQYF	TGCGCCAGCAGCCAAGGTAGCGGGGGGGGCACAGATACGCAGTATTTT
NA	TRBJ2-3	TRBV9	NA	CASSVGGERITDTQYF	TGTGCCAGCAGCGTCGGCGGCGAGCGGATCACAGATACGCAGTATTTT
NA	TRBJ1-2	TRBV2	NA	CASSEARRADGYTF	TGTGCCAGCAGTGAAGCGCGGCGTGCGGATGGCTACACCTTC
NA	TRBJ1-1	TRBV28	few	CASSLTVNTEAFF	TGTGCCAGCAGCCTCACGGTGAACACTGAAGCTTTCTTT
NA	TRBJ1-1	TRBV18	NA	CASSPAGSTEAFF	TGTGCCAGCTCACCAGCGGGGAGCACTGAAGCTTTCTTT
NA	TRBJ2-3	TRBV15	NA	CATSRDARTDTQYF	TGTGCCACCAGCAGAGATGCACGGACAGATACGCAGTATTTT
NA	TRBJ2-7	TRBV9	NA	CASSVATEGFYEQYF	TGTGCCAGCAGCGTAGCTACTGAGGGTTTCTACGAGCAGTACTTC
NA	TRBJ1-5	TRBV7-2	NA	CASSQDSGSLPQHF	TGTGCCAGCAGCCAGGACAGCGGAAGCCTGCCCCAGCATTTT
TRBD1	TRBJ1-2	TRBV19	NA	CASHPGQHYGYTF	TGTGCCAGCCACCCGGGACAGCACTATGGCTACACCTTC
TRBD2	TRBJ2-7	TRBV7-2	NA	CASSFSGGAAQTSSYEQYF	TGTGCCAGCAGCTTTAGCGGGGGAGCTGCTCAAACTAGTTCCTACGAGCAGTACTTC
NA	TRBJ1-4	TRBV6-1	NA	CASSESLREGNNEKLFF	TGTGCCAGCAGTGAATCTTTGCGGGAAGGGAACAATGAAAAACTGTTTTTT
NA	TRBJ2-3	TRBV6-2/TRBV6-3	NA	CASSYYFNTDTQYF	TGTGCCAGCAGTTACTACTTCAACACAGATACGCAGTATTTT
TRBD1	TRBJ2-2	TRBV7-8	NA	CASTGTGTTGELFF	TGTGCCAGCACCGGGACAGGCACGACCGGGGAGCTGTTTTTT
NA	TRBJ1-4	TRBV28	NA	CASNAATVNEKLFF	TGTGCCAGCAATGCGGCGACAGTAAATGAAAAACTGTTTTTT
TRBD1	TRBJ1-5	TRBV2	once	CASSEGQGLNQPQHF	TGTGCCAGCAGCGAAGGACAGGGCTTGAATCAGCCCCAGCATTTT
NA	TRBJ2-4	TRBV3-1/TRBV3-2	NA	CASSQLGNIQYF	TGTGCCAGCAGCCAACTAGGTAACATTCAGTACTTC
TRBD1	TRBJ2-5	TRBV7-8	NA	CASSSGFTGDSRETQYF	TGTGCCAGCAGCTCCGGATTTACAGGGGATTCAAGAGAGACCCAGTACTTC
TRBD2	TRBJ2-2	TRBV10-3	NA	CAISEPPGLAGGENTGELFF	TGTGCCATCAGTGAGCCGCCGGGACTAGCGGGGGGCGAGAACACCGGGGAGCTGTTTTTT
NA	TRBJ1-2	TRBV6-2/TRBV6-3	NA	CASRPGILRGYTF	TGTGCCAGCAGGCCTGGCATCTTGAGGGGCTACACCTTC
TRBD2	TRBJ2-7	TRBV5-1	NA	CASSLVPGGGYEQYF	TGCGCCAGCAGCTTGGTTCCGGGAGGGGGGTACGAGCAGTACTTC
NA	TRBJ2-7	TRBV4-3	NA	CASSQEFREFDEQYF	TGCGCCAGCAGCCAAGAGTTCAGGGAATTCGACGAGCAGTACTTC
TRBD1	TRBJ2-3	TRBV7-9	NA	CASSPRDRRVTDTQYF	TGTGCCAGCAGCCCCAGGGACAGGAGGGTCACAGATACGCAGTATTTT
NA	TRBJ1-5	TRBV28	NA	CASSSGYSNQPQHF	TGTGCCAGCAGTTCCGGGTATAGCAATCAGCCCCAGCATTTT
TRBD1	TRBJ1-1	TRBV5-1	NA	CASSTGQVTNTEAFF	TGCGCCAGCAGCACAGGACAGGTTACTAACACTGAAGCTTTCTTT
TRBD1	TRBJ1-5	TRBV30	NA	CAWRGQGGGQPQHF	TGTGCCTGGAGGGGACAGGGGGGTGGTCAGCCCCAGCATTTT
NA	TRBJ2-5	TRBV18	NA	CASSPAEETQYF	TGTGCCAGCTCACCGGCTGAAGAGACCCAGTACTTC
TRBD1	TRBJ1-2	TRBV6-5	NA	CASRKSGTGFGYTF	TGTGCCAGCAGGAAGTCCGGGACAGGGTTTGGCTACACCTTC
TRBD1	TRBJ1-4	TRBV19	NA	CASRTGATNEKLFF	TGTGCCAGTAGGACAGGGGCAACTAATGAAAAACTGTTTTTT
NA	TRBJ1-2	TRBV28	NA	CASSLGGANYGYTF	TGTGCCAGCAGTTTGGGAGGGGCCAACTATGGCTACACCTTC